This is a list of T cell receptor beta chains from one sample in a study of memory CD4+ T cells and cytomegalovirus serostatus. Clones were read by immunoSEQ multiplex PCR, and TCRdb kept only the in-frame ones, dropping some. In the table there are 20,000 to 30,000 clones, 75% of which are singletons. The sequenced sample was memory CD4+ T cells from blood. The receptor set was obtained from an adult in good health and CMV-seronegative. CDR3s include the opening cysteine and the closing phenylalanine or tryptophan. D genes are given only for firm matches. Only some rows state a clone size, as once, few, many or a class for expanded clones.

J gene,D gene,clone size,V gene,CDR3 protein,CDR3 DNA
TRBJ1-1,-,once,TRBV6-5,CASSYGGRGEAFF,TGTGCCAGCAGTTATGGTGGTCGGGGTGAAGCTTTCTTT
TRBJ1-5,-,once,TRBV7-7,CASPSPRDNQPQHF,TGTGCCAGCCCCTCGCCAAGGGACAATCAGCCCCAGCATTTT
TRBJ2-5,-,-,TRBV5-1,CASSVYRGGQETQYF,TGCGCCAGCAGCGTATACAGGGGGGGGCAAGAGACCCAGTACTTC
TRBJ1-6,-,-,TRBV5-4,CASSRGGGVENSPLHF,TGTGCCAGCAGCCGGGGAGGGGGAGTCGAGAATTCACCCCTCCACTTT
TRBJ1-2,-,-,TRBV2,CASSESGRGSYGYTF,TGTGCCAGCAGTGAATCTGGGCGGGGGTCTTATGGCTACACCTTC
TRBJ1-2,-,-,TRBV19,CASSIGGHYGYTF,TGTGCCAGTAGTATTGGGGGTCACTATGGCTACACCTTC
TRBJ2-7,TRBD1,-,TRBV5-8,CASSLMGGQGQYEQYF,TGTGCCAGCAGCTTGATGGGGGGACAGGGCCAGTACGAGCAGTACTTC
TRBJ1-1,-,few,TRBV30,CAWSVRWDTEAFF,TGTGCCTGGAGTGTACGATGGGACACTGAAGCTTTCTTT
TRBJ1-1,TRBD1,few,TRBV18,CASSLGQGKTEAFF,TGTGCCAGCTCCCTAGGACAGGGAAAGACTGAAGCTTTCTTT
TRBJ2-7,TRBD1,-,TRBV10-2,CASRGQGATTYEQYF,TGCGCCAGCAGAGGACAGGGGGCCACGACCTACGAGCAGTACTTC
TRBJ1-1,-,-,TRBV28,CASGDGGKNTEAFF,TGTGCCAGCGGGGACGGGGGGAAGAACACTGAAGCTTTCTTT
TRBJ2-7,-,once,TRBV7-2,CASSLARYSYEQYF,TGTGCCAGCAGCTTAGCGCGGTATTCCTACGAGCAGTACTTC
TRBJ2-5,-,once,TRBV5-4,CASSLGRLEGGETQYF,TGTGCCAGCAGCTTGGGAAGACTAGAGGGTGGAGAGACCCAGTACTTC
TRBJ1-2,TRBD1,-,TRBV9,CASSVRITGTGYGYTF,TGTGCCAGCAGCGTAAGGATAACCGGGACAGGGTATGGCTACACCTTC
TRBJ1-5,-,-,TRBV30,CAWSDLAANSNQPQHF,TGTGCCTGGTCGGATTTGGCAGCTAATAGCAATCAGCCCCAGCATTTT
TRBJ1-1,-,-,TRBV7-6,CASSLDLGLGTEAFF,TGTGCCAGCAGCTTAGATCTGGGTTTGGGGACTGAAGCTTTCTTT
TRBJ1-5,TRBD1,-,TRBV2,CASSGQGTYQPQHF,TGTGCCAGCAGCGGACAGGGGACCTATCAGCCCCAGCATTTT
TRBJ2-3,TRBD2,few,TRBV10-3,CAIRRGTSGVTDTQYF,TGTGCCATCAGAAGAGGGACTAGCGGAGTCACAGATACGCAGTATTTT
TRBJ2-6,-,-,TRBV27,CASSLPGHSGANVLTF,TGTGCCAGCAGTTTGCCGGGACACTCTGGGGCCAACGTCCTGACTTTC
TRBJ1-5,-,-,TRBV15,CATDLDSIGPQHF,TGTGCCACCGATTTGGACTCTATCGGGCCCCAGCATTTT
TRBJ1-1,-,-,TRBV5-1,CASSLDPLGGNTEAFF,TGCGCCAGCAGCTTGGACCCACTGGGGGGGAACACTGAAGCTTTCTTT
TRBJ1-1,-,-,TRBV4-1,CASSQHTALNTEAFF,TGCGCCAGCAGCCAACACACAGCGTTGAACACTGAAGCTTTCTTT